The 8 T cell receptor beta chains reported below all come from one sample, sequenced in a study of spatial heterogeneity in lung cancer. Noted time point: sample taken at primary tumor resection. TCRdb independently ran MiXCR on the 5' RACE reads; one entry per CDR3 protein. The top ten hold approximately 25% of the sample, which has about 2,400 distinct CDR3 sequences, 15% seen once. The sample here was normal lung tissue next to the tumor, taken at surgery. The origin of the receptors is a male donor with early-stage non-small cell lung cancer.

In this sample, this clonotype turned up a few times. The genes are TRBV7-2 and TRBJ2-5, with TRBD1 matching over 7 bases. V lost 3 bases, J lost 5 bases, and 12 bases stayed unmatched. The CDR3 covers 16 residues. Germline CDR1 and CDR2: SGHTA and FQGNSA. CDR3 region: CASSFEVRGGKETQYF. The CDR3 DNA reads TGTGCCAGCAGCTTCGAAGTGAGAGGGGGCAAGGAGACCCAGTACTTC.

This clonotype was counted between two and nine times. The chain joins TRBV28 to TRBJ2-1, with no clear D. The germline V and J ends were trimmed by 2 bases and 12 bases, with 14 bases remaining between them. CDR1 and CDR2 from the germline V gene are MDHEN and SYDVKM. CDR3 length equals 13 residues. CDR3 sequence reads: CASSLDLGIGQFF. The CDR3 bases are TGTGCCAGCAGTTTAGATCTAGGAATAGGGCAGTTCTTC.

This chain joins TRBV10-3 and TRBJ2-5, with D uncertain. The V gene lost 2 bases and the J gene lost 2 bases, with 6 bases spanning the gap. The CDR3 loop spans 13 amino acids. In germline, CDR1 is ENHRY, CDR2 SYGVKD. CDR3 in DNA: TGTGCCATCAGTGAGGGGCAGCAAGAGACCCAGTACTTC. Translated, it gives CAISEGQQETQYF.

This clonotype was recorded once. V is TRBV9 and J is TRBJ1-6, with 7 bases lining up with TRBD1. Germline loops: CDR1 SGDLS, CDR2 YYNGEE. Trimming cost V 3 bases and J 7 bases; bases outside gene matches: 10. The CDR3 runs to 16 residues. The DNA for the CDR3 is TGTGCCAGCAGCGGCCTACAGGGGCTGGAGAATTCACCCCTCCACTTT. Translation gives CASSGLQGLENSPLHF.

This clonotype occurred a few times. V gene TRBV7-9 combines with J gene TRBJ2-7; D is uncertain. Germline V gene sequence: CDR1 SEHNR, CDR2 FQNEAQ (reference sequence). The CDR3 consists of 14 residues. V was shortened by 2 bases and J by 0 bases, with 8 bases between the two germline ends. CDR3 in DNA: TGTGCCAGCAGCTTATCCGGATTCTCCTACGAGCAGTACTTC. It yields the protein CASSLSGFSYEQYF.

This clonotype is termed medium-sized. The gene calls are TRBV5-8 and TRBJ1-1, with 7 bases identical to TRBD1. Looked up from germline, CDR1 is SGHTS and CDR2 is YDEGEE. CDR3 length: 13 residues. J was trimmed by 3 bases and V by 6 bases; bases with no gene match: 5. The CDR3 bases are TGTGCCAGCACCCGGACAGGATACACTGAAGCTTTCTTT. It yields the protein CASTRTGYTEAFF. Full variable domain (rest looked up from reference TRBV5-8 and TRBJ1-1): EAGVTQSPTHLIKTRGQQATLRCSPISGHTSVYWYQQALGLGLQFLLWYDEGEERNRGNFPPRFSGRQFPNYSSELNVNALELEDSALYLCASTRTGYTEAFFGQGTRLTVV.

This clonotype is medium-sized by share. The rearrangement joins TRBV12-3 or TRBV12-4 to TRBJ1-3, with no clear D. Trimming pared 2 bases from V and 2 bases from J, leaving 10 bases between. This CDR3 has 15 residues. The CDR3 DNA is TGTGCCAGCAGTTTATATCCAAGGACTGGAAACACCATATATTTT. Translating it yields CASSLYPRTGNTIYF.

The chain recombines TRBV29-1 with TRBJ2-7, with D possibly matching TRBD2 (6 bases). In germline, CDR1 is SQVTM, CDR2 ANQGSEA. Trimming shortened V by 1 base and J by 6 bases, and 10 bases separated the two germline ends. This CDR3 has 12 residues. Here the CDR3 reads CSVEGGASEQYF. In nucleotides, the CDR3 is TGCAGCGTTGAAGGCGGGGCCAGCGAGCAGTACTTC.